These T cell receptor beta chains were read from a single sample in a study of shared clonotypes between healthy human individuals. Profiling relied on immunoSEQ multiplex PCR, and the TCRdb table lists in-frame clones only, not all of them. Among about 2.3 million clones listed, about 92% were seen once. Specimen: naive CD4+ T cells from PBMCs. These receptors were taken from a man between 18 and 29 years old in good health. Some clones in this sample may be carry-over from other donors' samples. The CDR3 runs from the conserved cysteine through the conserved F or W. The order of the fields is J gene, V gene, D gene, clone size, CDR3 DNA, CDR3 protein. D genes are given only for firm matches. Expanded clones are given a class, and other clones once, few, many or no size at all.

TRBJ1-4 | TRBV5-1 | - | - | TGCGCCAGCAGCCGACCGGATGGGGGAGGGGAAAAACTGTTTTTT | CASSRPDGGGEKLFF
TRBJ2-3 | TRBV28 | - | - | TGTGCCAGCAGCCTGGGATCCACAGATACGCAGTATTTT | CASSLGSTDTQYF
TRBJ2-1 | TRBV7-3 | - | - | TGTGCCAGCAGCCCTAATCGGGGAGGAGGCGATGAGCAGTTCTTC | CASSPNRGGGDEQFF
TRBJ2-5 | TRBV5-4 | - | - | TGTGCCAGCAGCTTGGCCAGGGGTGGGGAGACCCAGTACTTC | CASSLARGGETQYF
TRBJ2-7 | TRBV5-6 | - | - | TGTGCCAGCAGCTTGTGGAGCTCCTACGAGCAGTACTTC | CASSLWSSYEQYF
TRBJ2-7 | TRBV14 | - | - | TGTGCCAGCAGCCAAGGACTAACTCGGGGGTACGAGCAGTACTTC | CASSQGLTRGYEQYF
TRBJ2-1 | TRBV15 | - | - | TGTGCCACCAGCAATACACTAGACGGGGAGCAGTTCTTC | CATSNTLDGEQFF
TRBJ2-7 | TRBV5-1 | - | - | TGCGCCAGCAGCTTGGCCGGCTCGCCCATCTACGAGCAGTACTTC | CASSLAGSPIYEQYF
TRBJ2-4 | TRBV6-4 | TRBD2 | - | TGTGCCAGCATCGGAGGCGGGAGGAGGGGGGTTGGGATTCAGTACTTC | CASIGGGRRGVGIQYF
TRBJ1-5 | TRBV28 | - | - | TGTGCCAGCAGTTCATCAAGGAACCAAAACAGAGACGATAGCAATCAGCCCCAGCATTTT | CASSSSRNQNRDDSNQPQHF
TRBJ1-1 | TRBV6-1 | TRBD1 | once | TGTGCCAGCAGTTCAGACAGGGGGCGGGGCACTGAAGCTTTCTTT | CASSSDRGRGTEAFF
TRBJ2-7 | TRBV5-4 | - | - | TGTGCCAGCAGCTTGAATCCGGACGGTGGATACGAGCAGTACTTC | CASSLNPDGGYEQYF
TRBJ1-4 | TRBV30 | - | - | TGTGCCTGCGAGGGCAGGGCGACTGAAAAACTGTTTTTT | CACEGRATEKLFF
TRBJ2-1 | TRBV5-1 | TRBD2 | - | TGCGCCAGCAGCTTTCTAGCGGGAGGGGGCCTTTTACAGAATGAGCAGTTCTTC | CASSFLAGGGLLQNEQFF
TRBJ2-1 | TRBV5-1 | TRBD2 | once | TGCGCCAGCAGCCCACCGGGACTAGCGTCTCAGTTCTTC | CASSPPGLASQFF
TRBJ2-3 | TRBV7-3 | - | - | TGTGCCAGCAGCTTGCACGGGGCAGGAGATACGCAGTATTTT | CASSLHGAGDTQYF
TRBJ2-3 | TRBV9 | TRBD2 | - | TGTGCCAGCAGCTCTAATCCAGCGGGAATGGATACGCAGTATTTT | CASSSNPAGMDTQYF
TRBJ2-1 | TRBV5-1 | TRBD2 | - | TGCGCCAGCAGCTTGAGCGGGAGTTCCTACAATGAGCAGTTCTTC | CASSLSGSSYNEQFF
TRBJ2-3 | TRBV7-2 | - | - | TGTGCCAGCAGCTTCGACGGTACTAGCACAGATACGCAGTATTTT | CASSFDGTSTDTQYF
TRBJ2-1 | TRBV11-2 | - | - | TGTGCCAGCAAGCCTAGCGTGACGGCCTACAATGAGCAGTTCTTC | CASKPSVTAYNEQFF
TRBJ2-5 | TRBV7-2 | - | - | TGTGCCAGCAGCTTAGGAGTTGCCCAGGAGACCCAGTACTTC | CASSLGVAQETQYF
TRBJ2-7 | TRBV7-2 | - | - | TGTGCCAGCAGCGTTTCCGGGACAACCTACGAGCAGTACTTC | CASSVSGTTYEQYF
TRBJ1-2 | TRBV7-2 | TRBD1 | - | TGTGCCAGCAGCCCGCGGGACAGGTCTAACTATGGCTACACCTTC | CASSPRDRSNYGYTF
TRBJ2-3 | TRBV7-3 | TRBD2 | - | TGTGCCAGCAGCTTGACTAGCCGGGGGGATACGCAGTATTTT | CASSLTSRGDTQYF
TRBJ2-5 | TRBV10-3 | TRBD2 | - | TGTGCCATCAGCAGGACTAGCGGGTGGGCACAAGAGACCCAGTACTTC | CAISRTSGWAQETQYF
TRBJ2-1 | TRBV14 | - | - | TGTGCCAGCAGCCAAGCGAGGACACTTACCTACAATGAGCAGTTCTTC | CASSQARTLTYNEQFF
TRBJ2-5 | TRBV7-9 | - | - | TGTGCCAGCAGCTTAGTGGTGGGAGGGGGAGAGACCCAGTACTTC | CASSLVVGGGETQYF
TRBJ2-1 | TRBV28 | TRBD2 | - | TGTGCCAGCCGGAGGTCGCTAGCGGACAATGAGCAGTTCTTC | CASRRSLADNEQFF
TRBJ1-4 | TRBV11-2 | TRBD1 | - | TGTGCCAGCAGCGTCTACAGGGGTAGAGATGAAAAACTGTTTTTT | CASSVYRGRDEKLFF
TRBJ2-1 | TRBV10-3 | - | - | TGTGCCATCAGTGAAGGGGTTCGCGATGAGCAGTTCTTC | CAISEGVRDEQFF
TRBJ1-1 | TRBV7-8 | TRBD1 | - | TGTGCCAGCAGCCCTCGACAGGGGACGATAAAAAACACTGAAGCTTTCTTT | CASSPRQGTIKNTEAFF
TRBJ2-1 | TRBV7-9 | - | - | TGTGCCAGCAGCGGGACATCCAATGAGCAGTTCTTC | CASSGTSNEQFF
TRBJ2-3 | TRBV21-1 | - | - | TGTGCCAGCAGCACCGCGGGAGGGAGAAACACAGATACGCAGTATTTT | CASSTAGGRNTDTQYF
TRBJ1-4 | TRBV5-1 | - | - | TGCGCCAGCAGCTTCCAGGGATCCAATGAAAAACTGTTTTTT | CASSFQGSNEKLFF
TRBJ2-1 | TRBV5-8 | TRBD2 | - | TGTGCCAGCACCATACGGGGACTAGCACTCCGAGAGCAGTTCTTC | CASTIRGLALREQFF
TRBJ2-5 | TRBV28 | TRBD1 | - | TGTGCCAGCAGCCGGGACAGGGCCCAAGAGACCCAGTACTTC | CASSRDRAQETQYF
TRBJ1-1 | TRBV6-4 | - | - | TGTGCCAGCAGTCGGACATCGAACACTGAAGCTTTCTTT | CASSRTSNTEAFF
TRBJ1-4 | TRBV30 | - | - | TGTGCCTGGAGTGTGGTACCAAGCCGAAAACTGTTTTTT | CAWSVVPSRKLFF
TRBJ2-1 | TRBV6-1 | - | - | TGTGCCAGCAACCCTGGCACGAACAATGAGCAGTTCTTC | CASNPGTNNEQFF
TRBJ2-7 | TRBV2 | - | - | TGTGCCAGCAGTGAACGAACAGGGTCTACCTACGAGCAGTACTTC | CASSERTGSTYEQYF
TRBJ1-1 | TRBV6-5 | - | - | TGTGCCAGCAGTTACTTCGGAGCCAAGAACACTGAAGCTTTCTTT | CASSYFGAKNTEAFF